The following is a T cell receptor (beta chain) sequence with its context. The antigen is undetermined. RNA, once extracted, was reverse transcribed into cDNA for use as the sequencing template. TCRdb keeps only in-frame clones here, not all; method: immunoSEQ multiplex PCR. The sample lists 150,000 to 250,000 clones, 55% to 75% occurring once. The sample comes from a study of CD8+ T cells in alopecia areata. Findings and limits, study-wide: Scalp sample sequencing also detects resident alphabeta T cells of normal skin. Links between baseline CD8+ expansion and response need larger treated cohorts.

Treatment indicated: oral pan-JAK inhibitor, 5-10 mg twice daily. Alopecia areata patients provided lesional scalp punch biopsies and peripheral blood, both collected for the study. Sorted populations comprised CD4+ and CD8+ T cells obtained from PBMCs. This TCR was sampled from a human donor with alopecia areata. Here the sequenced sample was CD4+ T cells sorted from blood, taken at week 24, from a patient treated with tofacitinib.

CDR3 nucleotide sequence: TGTGCCAGCTCACCACCCGGAGGAGGGGGTATAGGCCAGCCCCAGCATTTT. Protein sequence: CASSPPGGGGIGQPQHF. This sequence joins TRBV18 and TRBJ1-5, with a possible D match to TRBD1 (6 bases). This CDR3 is built from 17 residues. V was trimmed by 0 bases and J by 7 bases, leaving 19 bases between them. The germline gives CDR1 KGHSH, CDR2 LQKENI.